Below are 10 T cell receptor beta chains sequenced from a single sample in a study of cytomegalovirus exposure and HLA in healthy donors. Method: immunoSEQ multiplex PCR; TCRdb's copy keeps in-frame clones and lacks some. The data contain some 320,000 clones, approximately 86% of them singletons. Material: PBMCs. These receptor sequences come from a woman in her 30s in good health and CMV-seropositive.

The chain links TRBV14 to TRBJ2-2; D may be TRBD2 (6 bases). V lost 3 bases to trimming and J lost 4 bases, with 15 bases between them. In germline, CDR1 is SGHDN, CDR2 FVKESK. This CDR3 has 16 residues. The CDR3 sequence: CASSHPGGAGTGELFF. The CDR3 region has the DNA TGTGCCAGCAGCCACCCAGGAGGGGCAGGCACCGGGGAGCTGTTTTTT.

J is TRBJ1-1 and V is TRBV27; D not certain. This CDR3 region has 14 residues. Germline CDR1 is MNHEY and CDR2 is SMNVEV (reference sequence). Trimming stripped 5 bases from V and 7 bases from J, with 17 bases between. The CDR3 loop reads CASSPQSGIGEAFF. DNA of the CDR3: TGTGCCAGCAGTCCTCAATCCGGGATAGGTGAAGCTTTCTTT.

The chain has TRBV5-4 and TRBJ2-2; TRBD2 is a possible D gene (5 bases). The ends were cut back, 3 bases at V and 7 bases at J, with 7 bases in the middle. Germline V gene sequence: CDR1 SGHNT, CDR2 YYREEE (reference sequence). The CDR3 has 12 amino acids. The CDR3 loop is CASSSGYGELFF. The DNA for the CDR3 is TGTGCCAGCAGCTCGGGATACGGGGAGCTGTTTTTT.

V gene TRBV7-2 combines with J gene TRBJ2-1, with D perhaps matching TRBD2 (6 bases). The CDR3 runs 16 residues. Germline-derived CDR1 and CDR2 are SGHTA and FQGNSA. V lost 6 bases to trimming and J lost 0 bases, with 15 bases between them. The DNA for the CDR3 is TGTGCCAGCAGGGAGGAACCCGGGAGCTCCTACAATGAGCAGTTCTTC. Translating gives CASREEPGSSYNEQFF.

CDR3 in DNA: TGTGCCAGCAGGCCCCCAGGAAGGGGGAGATTTAATGAAAAACTGTTTTTT. Its translation: CASRPPGRGRFNEKLFF. The V call is TRBV27, the J call TRBJ1-4; tentatively, D is TRBD1 (6 bases). Trimming pared 6 bases from V and 4 bases from J, leaving 21 bases between. Germline values: CDR1 MNHEY, CDR2 SMNVEV (reference sequence). The CDR3 extends over 17 amino acids.

This chain connects TRBV4-1 to TRBJ1-4; 8 positions match TRBD1. CDR3 length: 15 residues. V lost 2 bases and J lost 7; bases outside the gene matches: 6. CDR1 is MGHRA and CDR2 is YSYEKL in the germline V gene. This CDR3 reads CASSQPDRVSEKLFF. CDR3 nucleotide sequence: TGCGCCAGCAGCCAACCGGACAGGGTTAGTGAAAAACTGTTTTTT.

The V gene is TRBV30, the J gene TRBJ2-7, with TRBD1 matching 9 bases. The CDR3 runs 15 residues. The V gene's germline CDR1 is GTSNPN and CDR2 SVGIG (reference sequence). With V trimmed by 0 bases and J by 2 bases, 5 bases remained unmatched. The CDR3 DNA reads TGTGCCTGGAGTGTAGGGACAGGGAGTCCCTACGAGCAGTACTTC. Translated: CAWSVGTGSPYEQYF.

The chain carries TRBV7-2 and TRBJ2-5, with D perhaps given as TRBD1 or TRBD2 (5 bases each). The ends were cut back, 1 base at V and 4 bases at J, with 16 bases in the middle. Germline V gives CDR1 SGHTA, CDR2 FQGNSA. The CDR3 is 16 residues long. CDR3 sequence (DNA): TGTGCCAGCAGCTTAGGGGGGAGCCGGTCCTCAGAGACCCAGTACTTC. It specifies CASSLGGSRSSETQYF.

The rearrangement uses TRBV18 and TRBJ2-1; TRBD1 is a possible D gene (6 bases). The germline gives CDR1 KGHSH, CDR2 LQKENI. CDR3 length: 14 residues. V shed 3 bases and J shed 5 bases, with 11 bases lying between them. The CDR3 DNA follows: TGTGCCAGCTCACCCCTGGACAGTAACAATGAGCAGTTCTTC. Translating it yields CASSPLDSNNEQFF.

The chain uses TRBV7-6 and TRBJ2-7; the D call may be TRBD1 or TRBD2 (6 bases each). Germline V gives CDR1 SGHVS, CDR2 FNYEAQ. The V end lost 5 bases, the J end lost 2 bases, and 13 bases lay between the germline ends. The CDR3 covers 14 residues. The DNA for the CDR3 is TGTGCCAGCAGCCTCACGGGGGCCACCTACGAGCAGTACTTC. Encoded protein: CASSLTGATYEQYF.